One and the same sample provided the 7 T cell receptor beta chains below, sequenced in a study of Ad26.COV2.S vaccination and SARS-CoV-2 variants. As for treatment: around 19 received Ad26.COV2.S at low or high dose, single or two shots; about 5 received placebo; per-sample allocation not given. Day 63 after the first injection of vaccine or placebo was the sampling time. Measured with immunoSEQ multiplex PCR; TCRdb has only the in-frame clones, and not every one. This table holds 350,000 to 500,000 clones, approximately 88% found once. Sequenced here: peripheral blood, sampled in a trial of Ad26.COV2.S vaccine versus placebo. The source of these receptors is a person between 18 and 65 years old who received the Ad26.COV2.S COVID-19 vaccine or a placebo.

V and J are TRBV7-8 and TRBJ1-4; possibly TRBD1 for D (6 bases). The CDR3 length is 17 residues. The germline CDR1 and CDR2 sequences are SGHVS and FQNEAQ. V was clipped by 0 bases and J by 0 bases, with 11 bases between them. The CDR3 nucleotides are TGTGCCAGCAGCTTAGCTTGGACAGATACAACTAATGAAAAACTGTTTTTT. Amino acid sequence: CASSLAWTDTTNEKLFF.

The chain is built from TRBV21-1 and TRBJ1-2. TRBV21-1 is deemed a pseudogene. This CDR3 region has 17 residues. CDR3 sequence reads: CASSKGFGPPERWDYTF. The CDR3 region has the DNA TGTGCCAGCAGCAAAGGATTTGGCCCGCCAGAGCGGTGGGACTACACCTTC.

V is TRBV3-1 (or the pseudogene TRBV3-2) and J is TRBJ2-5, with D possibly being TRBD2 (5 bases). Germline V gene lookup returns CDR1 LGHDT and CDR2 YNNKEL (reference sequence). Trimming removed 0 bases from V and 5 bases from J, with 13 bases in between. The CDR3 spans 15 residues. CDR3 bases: TGTGCCAGCAGCCAAGATCGTGAGGGTGCGGAGACCCAGTACTTC. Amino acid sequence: CASSQDREGAETQYF.

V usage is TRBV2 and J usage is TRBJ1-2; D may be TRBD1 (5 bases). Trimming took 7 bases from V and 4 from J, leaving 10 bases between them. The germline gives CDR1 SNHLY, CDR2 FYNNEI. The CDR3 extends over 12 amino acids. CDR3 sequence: CASMGGTYGYTF. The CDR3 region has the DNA TGTGCCAGCATGGGGGGAACCTATGGCTACACCTTC.

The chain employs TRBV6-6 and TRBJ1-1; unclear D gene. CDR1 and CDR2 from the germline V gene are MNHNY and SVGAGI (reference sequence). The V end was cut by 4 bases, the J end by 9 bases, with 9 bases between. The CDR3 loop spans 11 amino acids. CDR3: CASSSGPKAFF. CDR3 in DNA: TGTGCCAGCAGTTCCGGGCCTAAAGCTTTCTTT.

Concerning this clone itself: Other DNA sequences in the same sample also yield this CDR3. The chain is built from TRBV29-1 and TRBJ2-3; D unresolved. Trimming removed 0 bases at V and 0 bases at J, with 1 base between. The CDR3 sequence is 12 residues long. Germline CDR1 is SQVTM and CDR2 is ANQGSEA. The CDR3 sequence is CSVEDSTDTQYF. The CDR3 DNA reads TGCAGCGTTGAAGACAGCACAGATACGCAGTATTTT.

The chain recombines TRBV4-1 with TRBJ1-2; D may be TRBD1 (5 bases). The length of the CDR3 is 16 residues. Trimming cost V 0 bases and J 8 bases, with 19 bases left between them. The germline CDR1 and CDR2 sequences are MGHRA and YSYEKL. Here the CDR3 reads CASSQDRARGWEGYTF. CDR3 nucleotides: TGCGCCAGCAGCCAAGATCGAGCTAGGGGATGGGAGGGCTACACCTTC.